The next 15 T cell receptor beta chains were all read from a single sample in a study of Graves' ophthalmopathy and Graves' hyperthyroidism. The authors amplified TCR beta CDR3 regions, and they did so from RNA transcripts for repertoire sequencing. A first-round RT-PCR used HTBI primers, followed by a second-round multiplex PCR. Via MiXCR, TCRdb re-called the multiplex PCR reads, giving one row per CDR3 protein. The table records roughly 1.1 million distinct CDR3 sequences, about 40% of them present only once. Sequenced: peripheral blood or thyroid tissue (not recorded which). The receptor source for this set is an adult man with Graves' hyperthyroidism.

This clonotype was counted a single time. The chain uses TRBV5-1 and TRBJ1-6; 7 nucleotides align to TRBD1. Germline V gene data show CDR1 as SGHRS and CDR2 as YFSETQ. Trimming removed 4 bases from V and 9 bases from J; junction bases left unmatched: 22. There are 19 residues in the CDR3. The CDR3 nucleotides read TGCGCCAGCAGCCTAGACCACCGGGACAGCATCCTACCTGCTTCACCCCTCCACTTT. Translated, it gives CASSLDHRDSILPASPLHF.

This clonotype came up many times. The chain is built from TRBV19 and TRBJ2-5, with D maybe TRBD1 (6 bases). The CDR3 has 15 residues. Germline assignment: CDR1 LNHDA and CDR2 SQIVND (reference sequence). V lost 2 bases, J lost 5 bases, and 15 bases lay in between. Written as DNA, the CDR3 is TGTGCCAGTAGTATATCCTCAGGGGTCGTCGAGACCCAGTACTTC. This encodes CASSISSGVVETQYF.

This chain joins TRBV2 and TRBJ1-5; D is uncertain. Between the trimmed V and J ends, which lost 6 bases and 0 bases, there was a span of 12 bases. The CDR3 contains 15 residues. Germline V gives CDR1 SNHLY, CDR2 FYNNEI. CDR3 coding DNA: TGTGCCAGCAGACCCGATTCATATAGCAATCAGCCCCAGCATTTT. Protein product: CASRPDSYSNQPQHF.

This clonotype occurred many times. The chain uses TRBV7-2 and TRBJ1-2, with no clear D. V shed 1 base and J shed 3 bases, with 9 bases lying between them. Looked up from germline, CDR1 is SGHTA and CDR2 is FQGNSA. The CDR3 runs to 14 residues. The CDR3 reads CASSLGLVDYGYTF. CDR3 coding DNA: TGTGCCAGCAGCTTAGGGTTAGTCGACTATGGCTACACCTTC.

Notes on this clonotype: A read error may be the cause here, since a much bigger clone is one base away. This rearrangement joins TRBV9 to TRBJ2-6; weak D call: TRBD2 (5 bases). Germline CDR1 is SGDLS and CDR2 is YYNGEE. V was clipped by 3 bases and J by 0 bases, with 13 bases between them. This CDR3 spans 17 amino acids. The CDR3 DNA reads TGTGCCAGCAGCGAACGGGGAACTTTCTCTGGGGCCAACGTCCTGACTTTC. Translation gives CASSERGTFSGANVLTF.

The chain combines TRBV12-3 or TRBV12-4 with TRBJ2-7; perhaps D is TRBD1 or TRBD2 (6 bases each). The CDR3 covers 14 residues. Trimming took off 4 bases at V and 3 bases at J, with 13 bases between the two ends. The CDR3 region is CASSSPEGVYEQYF. The CDR3 DNA reads TGTGCCAGCAGTTCCCCGGAGGGGGTCTACGAGCAGTACTTC.

This rearrangement joins TRBV11-2 to TRBJ2-6; tentative D call: TRBD1 (5 bases). Germline V lookup: CDR1 SGHAT, CDR2 FQNNGV. CDR3 length: 13 residues. V gave up 4 bases and J gave up 6 bases, with 7 bases separating them. CDR3 region: CASSSGQANVLTF. The CDR3 nucleotides read TGTGCCAGCAGCTCTGGACAGGCCAACGTCCTGACTTTC.

For this clonotype: The junction differs from germline at one of its ends, possibly a read error. V and J are TRBV7-9 and TRBJ2-7; 9 bases agree with TRBD1. This CDR3 has 14 residues. Per germline, CDR1 SEHNR and CDR2 FQNEAQ (reference sequence). The CDR3 bases are TGTGCCAACAGCTTAGGAGGGACAGGGAACGAGCAGTACTTC. Encoded protein: CANSLGGTGNEQYF.

The rearrangement links TRBV7-9 to TRBJ2-1; the match to TRBD2 covers 9 bases. The V and J ends lost 5 bases and 10 bases, in that order; junction bases with no gene match: 15. This CDR3 has 16 amino acids. Germline values: CDR1 SEHNR, CDR2 FQNEAQ (reference sequence). The CDR3 region is CASSPAPGGRGREQFF. CDR3 bases: TGTGCCAGCAGCCCAGCCCCTGGCGGGAGGGGGAGGGAGCAGTTCTTC.

In this sample, this clonotype turned up many times. The gene calls are TRBV19 and TRBJ2-7; no clear D gene. Trimming took off 8 bases at V and 2 bases at J, with 19 bases between the two ends. The germline CDR1 and CDR2 sequences are LNHDA and SQIVND (reference sequence). CDR3 length: 15 amino acids. CDR3 sequence reads: CASSQGNYPTYEQYF. The CDR3 DNA reads as TGTGCCAGTTCCCAAGGGAACTACCCTACCTACGAGCAGTACTTC.

As to this clonotype: One base away lies a much larger clone, so this may be a sequencing read error. The chain employs TRBV5-1 and TRBJ2-7; 7 bases line up with TRBD1. This CDR3 is 14 amino acids long. In germline, CDR1 is SGHRS, CDR2 YFSETQ. The CDR3, as DNA: TGCGCCGGCAGCTTGACGGGACAGACCTACGAGCAGTACTTC. Protein sequence: CAGSLTGQTYEQYF.

The chain combines TRBV29-1 with TRBJ2-5; TRBD1 aligns across 9 bases. V lost 7 bases to trimming and J lost 4 bases; unmatched junction nucleotides: 4. Per germline, CDR1 SQVTM and CDR2 ANQGSEA. The CDR3 loop spans 12 amino acids. The CDR3 DNA reads TGCAGCGCTGGACAGGGGATAGAGACCCAGTACTTC. Translating it yields CSAGQGIETQYF.

This clonotype was seen many times. The rearrangement joins TRBV7-7 to TRBJ1-1; the D is unclear. The germline V gene encodes CDR1 SSHAT and CDR2 FNYEAQ (reference sequence). V was trimmed by 5 bases and J by 3 bases, leaving 10 bases between them. The CDR3 runs 13 residues. This CDR3 is CASSHEPDTEAFF. The CDR3 bases are TGTGCCAGCAGCCACGAACCCGACACTGAAGCTTTCTTT.

J is TRBJ1-1 and V is TRBV29-1; no firm D call. CDR1 and CDR2 (germline): SQVTM, ANQGSEA. The CDR3 covers 13 residues. Trimming shortened V by 6 bases and J by 4 bases, and 15 bases separated the two germline ends. CDR3 residues: CSVSDTRSTEAFF. CDR3 DNA sequence: TGCAGCGTGAGCGACACCAGGAGCACTGAAGCTTTCTTT.

This clonotype came up many times. The chain recombines TRBV25-1 with TRBJ1-2, with TRBD1 identical over 7 bases. With V trimmed by 2 bases and J by 4 bases, 10 bases remained unmatched. The CDR3 length is 16 residues. Germline loops: CDR1 MGHDK, CDR2 SYGVNS. The CDR3 loop reads CASSEPGQLAGYGYTF. CDR3 sequence (DNA): TGTGCCAGCAGTGAACCGGGACAGCTTGCCGGCTATGGCTACACCTTC.